The 22 T cell receptor beta chains listed next were all sequenced from one sample in a study of cytomegalovirus exposure and HLA in healthy donors. PCR primers comprised 60 Vbeta and 13 Jbeta primers. The method was immunoSEQ multiplex PCR; TCRdb's version includes in-frame clones alone and lacks a portion of them. The data show about 140,000 clones, around three quarters seen once. Sequencing was carried out using PBMCs. The origin of the receptors is a woman between 18 and 30 years old in good health and CMV-seropositive.

The V gene is TRBV11-2, the J gene TRBJ2-3, with 10 positions matching TRBD2. The CDR3 covers 17 residues. V lost 2 bases to trimming and J lost 6 bases; unmatched junction nucleotides: 11. Germline CDR1 and CDR2: SGHAT and FQNNGV. The CDR3 DNA reads as TGTGCCAGCAGCTTATCTCCTAGCGGGGGCCGCAGGGATACGCAGTATTTT. This encodes CASSLSPSGGRRDTQYF. Based on the CDR3 plus reference TRBV11-2 and TRBJ2-3, the full variable domain is EAGVAQSPRYKIIEKRQSVAFWCNPISGHATLYWYQQILGQGPKLLIQFQNNGVVDDSQLPKDRFSAERLKGVDSTLKIQPAKLEDSAVYLCASSLSPSGGRRDTQYFGPGTRLTVL.

The chain is built from TRBV6-5 and TRBJ2-5, with D possibly matching TRBD2 (5 bases). The J call may be mistaken, given a closer DNA end match to TRBJ2-7. Germline CDR1 MNHEY, CDR2 SVGAGI. This CDR3 region has 15 residues. CDR3 DNA: TGTGCCAGCAGCCGAGCGGCAGGCCCCCTCTACGAGCAGTACTTC. Translation gives CASSRAAGPLYEQYF.

This sequence joins TRBV27 and TRBJ2-3; TRBD1 agrees at 7 bases. Germline V CDR1 and CDR2: MNHEY, SMNVEV (reference sequence). This CDR3 comprises 15 residues. V lost 0 bases, J lost 3 bases, and 3 bases stayed unmatched. The CDR3 spells CASSLSRGPTDTQYF. The CDR3 nucleotides are TGTGCCAGCAGTTTATCAAGGGGGCCGACAGATACGCAGTATTTT.

This clone was seen more than once but under ten times. The chain is built from TRBV6-5 and TRBJ1-4, with TRBD1 matching 12 bases. This CDR3 has 15 residues. V gave up 5 bases and J gave up 5 bases; unmatched junction bases: 3. Germline-derived CDR1 and CDR2 are MNHEY and SVGAGI. CDR3 DNA sequence: TGTGCCAGCAGTCGGGACAGGGGGCGGAATGAAAAACTGTTTTTT. This gives the protein CASSRDRGRNEKLFF.

The V gene is TRBV12-5, the J gene TRBJ1-2, with a tentative D call TRBD1 (5 bases). The germline V gene has CDR1 LGHNT and CDR2 FRNRAP. The CDR3 has 10 amino acids. The CDR3 coding sequence is TGTGCCGACCCGGGGGGGGGCTACACCTTC. Translation gives CADPGGGYTF. Full variable domain (missing parts from reference TRBV12-5 and TRBJ1-2): DARVTQTPRHKVTEMGQEVTMRCQPILGHNTVFWYRQTMMQGLELLAYFRNRAPLDDSGMPKDRFSAEMPDATLATLKIQPSEPRDSAVYFCADPGGGYTFGSGTRLTVV.

The rearrangement links TRBV11-2 to TRBJ1-5; 8 nucleotides align to TRBD1. V trimming: 5 bases; J trimming: 4 bases; junction bases outside the gene matches: 7. Germline assignment: CDR1 SGHAT and CDR2 FQNNGV. This CDR3 comprises 15 residues. The CDR3 DNA reads as TGTGCCAGCAGCCGCGGGACAGGCTATAATCAGCCCCAGCATTTT. Protein: CASSRGTGYNQPQHF.

The chain links TRBV4-1 to TRBJ1-4; TRBD1 agrees at 12 bases. J lost 3 bases, V lost 4 bases, and 6 bases had no gene match. The CDR3 is 17 residues long. The germline V gene has CDR1 MGHRA and CDR2 YSYEKL. This chain's CDR3 is CASSPRDRGLSNEKLFF. For the CDR3, the DNA is TGCGCCAGCAGCCCTCGGGACAGGGGGCTGTCTAATGAAAAACTGTTTTTT.

The rearrangement uses TRBV6-1 and TRBJ2-1; 7 bases are shared with TRBD1. CDR1 and CDR2 from the germline V gene are MNHNS and SASEGT. The CDR3 has 15 amino acids. The junction had 10 bases not matched to a gene; V was cut back by 6 bases and J by 5 bases. This chain's CDR3 is CASRLLDRTNNEQFF. The CDR3 DNA follows: TGTGCCAGCAGACTTTTGGACAGGACCAACAATGAGCAGTTCTTC.

The chain uses TRBV4-2 and TRBJ1-1; a weak D match, TRBD1 (5 bases). V shed 2 bases and J shed 0 bases, with 7 bases lying between them. This CDR3 contains 14 residues. Germline CDR1 is LGHNA and CDR2 is YNFKEQ. CDR3 nucleotides: TGTGCCAGCAGCCAATTGACAGTGAACACTGAAGCTTTCTTT. It specifies CASSQLTVNTEAFF.

V is TRBV11-2 and J is TRBJ2-3; D is undetermined. The CDR3 consists of 15 residues. CDR1 is SGHAT and CDR2 is FQNNGV in the germline V gene. The V gene lost 5 bases and the J gene lost 4 bases, with 16 bases spanning the gap. CDR3 amino acids: CASSLRGEGPDTQYF. CDR3 bases: TGTGCCAGCAGCCTTCGAGGAGAAGGCCCAGATACGCAGTATTTT.

In its sample, this clone was seen once. The chain has TRBV6-5 and TRBJ2-7; 7 nucleotides align to TRBD1. Germline V gives CDR1 MNHEY, CDR2 SVGAGI. This CDR3 contains 15 residues. J lost 1 base, V lost 6 bases, and 9 bases had no gene match. The CDR3 DNA is TGTGCCAGCAGGGGTGAGGGGGCAACGTCCTACGAGCAGTACTTC. Translating it yields CASRGEGATSYEQYF.

The genes are TRBV5-4 and TRBJ2-7; 8 positions agree with TRBD1. V was pared by 3 bases and J by 5 bases, with 4 bases of the junction left unmatched. There are 13 residues in the CDR3. The germline V gene encodes CDR1 SGHNT and CDR2 YYREEE (reference sequence). CDR3 loop: CASSSDRGDEQYF. The CDR3 region has the DNA TGTGCCAGCAGCTCCGACAGGGGTGACGAGCAGTACTTC.

The chain carries TRBV5-1 and TRBJ2-6; D is unclear. This CDR3 region has 15 residues. The germline V gene has CDR1 SGHRS and CDR2 YFSETQ. V was clipped by 0 bases and J by 4 bases, with 8 bases between them. CDR3 loop: CASSLDRVGANVLTF. For the CDR3, the DNA is TGCGCCAGCAGCTTGGATCGGGTCGGGGCCAACGTCCTGACTTTC. Together with reference TRBV5-1 and TRBJ2-6, the CDR3 gives the full variable domain: KAGVTQTPRYLIKTRGQQVTLSCSPISGHRSVSWYQQTPGQGLQFLFEYFSETQRNKGNFPGRFSGRQFSNSRSEMNVSTLELGDSALYLCASSLDRVGANVLTFGAGSRLTVL.

The rearrangement uses TRBV18 and TRBJ2-3; 13 bases fit TRBD2. The CDR3 spans 14 residues. Germline V gene sequence: CDR1 KGHSH, CDR2 LQKENI. Trimming removed 8 bases from V and 3 bases from J; junction bases left unmatched: 2. CDR3 DNA sequence: TGTGCCAGCCCGACTAGCGGGGGGACAGATACGCAGTATTTT. Translation gives CASPTSGGTDTQYF.

This sequence joins TRBV27 and TRBJ2-5; D gene uncertain. The CDR3 length is 13 residues. Germline assignment: CDR1 MNHEY and CDR2 SMNVEV (reference sequence). V was pared by 6 bases and J by 2 bases, with 10 bases between. The CDR3 sequence: CASSPVVQETQYF. In DNA, the CDR3 is TGTGCCAGCAGCCCGGTGGTACAAGAGACCCAGTACTTC.

The rearrangement uses TRBV4-3 and TRBJ1-2; D ambiguous. The CDR3 totals 15 residues. Germline values: CDR1 LGHNA, CDR2 YSLEER. Deletions cut 1 base from V and 7 bases from J, with 16 bases between. The CDR3 DNA follows: TGCGCCAGCAGCCAAGCGAATCTTGGCGGTGCTGGCTACACCTTC. Translated, it gives CASSQANLGGAGYTF.

This clone came up once. The J gene is TRBJ1-1, the V gene TRBV5-6, with 8 bases that match TRBD1. Trimming took 2 bases from V and 10 from J; bases not matched to a gene: 10. Germline V CDR1 and CDR2: SGHDT, YYEEEE. CDR3 length: 14 amino acids. The CDR3 sequence is CASSFMTGVRGAFF. The CDR3 DNA reads TGTGCCAGCAGCTTCATGACAGGGGTCCGCGGAGCTTTCTTT.

The chain recombines TRBV19 with TRBJ2-7, with D tentatively TRBD2 (6 bases). Between the trimmed V and J ends, which lost 11 bases and 0 bases, there was a span of 17 bases. This CDR3 is built from 14 residues. Germline V gene data show CDR1 as LNHDA and CDR2 as SQIVND (reference sequence). The CDR3 loop is CASKMAGSSYEQYF. The DNA of the CDR3 is TGTGCCTCCAAAATGGCGGGGAGCTCCTACGAGCAGTACTTC.

V is TRBV5-1 and J is TRBJ2-3; possible D gene TRBD2, 5 bases. CDR1 and CDR2 (germline): SGHRS, YFSETQ. Trimming left V 0 bases short and J 0 bases short, with 11 bases between. The CDR3 covers 16 residues. The CDR3 DNA reads TGCGCCAGCAGCTTGGGTCGTCTAGCCAGCACAGATACGCAGTATTTT. Protein product: CASSLGRLASTDTQYF.

CDR3 nucleotides: TGTGCCAGCGGACAGGGAAATTTGAATGGCTACACCTTC. Protein sequence: CASGQGNLNGYTF. This chain uses TRBV6-5 with TRBJ1-2, with TRBD1 identical over 8 bases. In germline, CDR1 is MNHEY, CDR2 SVGAGI. The CDR3 is 13 residues long. V was clipped by 8 bases and J by 6 bases; unmatched bases: 8.

The chain combines TRBV5-6 with TRBJ1-3; D not resolved. V was cut by 2 bases and J by 0 bases, with 6 bases left in between. Germline V gene sequence: CDR1 SGHDT, CDR2 YYEEEE. The CDR3 length is 14 residues. CDR3 protein: CASSFSSSGNTIYF. The CDR3 bases are TGTGCCAGCAGCTTTAGCTCCTCTGGAAACACCATATATTTT.

The rearrangement joins TRBV6-5 to TRBJ1-2; 8 bases line up with TRBD1. In germline, CDR1 is MNHEY, CDR2 SVGAGI. CDR3 length: 15 residues. Unmatched junction bases numbered 10, after V lost 8 bases and J lost 2 bases. CDR3 bases: TGTGCCAGCGCCTTCGACAGGGGCATGAACTATGGCTACACCTTC. As protein: CASAFDRGMNYGYTF.